This TCR beta chain appears in the sequencing data of a study of T cell responses to AZD1222 COVID-19 vaccine. Study outcomes and limitations: Spike as a whole was targeted by vaccine-associated CD4 TCRs, dominant at 160-218 and 743-854. Just a handful of AZD1222 recipients were seropositive at baseline.

Repertoires were generated with immunoSEQ multiplex PCR, while TCRdb's copy carries only in-frame clones and drops some. The sample consists of roughly 160,000 clones, just under 95% of them appearing once. The CDR3 runs to 13 residues. Germline CDR1 is GTSNPN and CDR2 is SVGIG (reference sequence). Trimming removed 6 bases from V and 0 bases from J, with 12 bases in between. As for this clone: Its antigen remains unidentified.

The sequencing here drew on peripheral blood, taken on day 0 of AZD1222 vaccination. The source is an adult in good health. V usage is TRBV30 and J usage is TRBJ2-7; no definite D call. The CDR3 bases are TGTGCCTGTATGACGGCAGCCTCCTACGAGCAGTACTTC. As protein: CACMTAASYEQYF.